This entry lists 26 T cell receptor beta chains sequenced from one sample in a study of shared clonotypes between healthy human individuals. As defined, naive CD8 cells were CD45RO-negative and positively selected for CCR7, with terminally differentiated effector memory CD45RA+ cells excluded. Only in-frame clones appear in the TCRdb table, and some are missing; sequencing was by immunoSEQ multiplex PCR. The profile shows around 2.1 million clones, 85% to 95% of them singletons. Sequenced sample: naive CD8+ T cells from PBMCs. These receptors all come from a man between 18 and 35 years old in good health. Some clones in this sample may be carry-over from other donors' samples.

This sequence joins TRBV10-3 and TRBJ2-1, with D tentatively TRBD2 (7 bases). With 3 bases removed from V and 2 bases from J, the gap between germline ends came to 14 bases. From germline, CDR1 is ENHRY and CDR2 SYGVKD. CDR3 length: 16 residues. The CDR3 sequence is CAISDPTGGPYNEQFF. The CDR3 DNA is TGTGCCATCAGTGACCCGACGGGGGGCCCCTACAATGAGCAGTTCTTC.

The V call is TRBV6-1, the J call TRBJ2-1; 10 bases are a match to TRBD2. The J segment lost 3 bases and the V segment lost 5 bases, leaving 4 bases of the junction unmatched. CDR1 and CDR2 from the germline V gene are MNHNS and SASEGT. The CDR3 runs 15 residues. CDR3 sequence (DNA): TGTGCCAGCAGTCGGACTAGCGGTTACTACAATGAGCAGTTCTTC. Translated, it gives CASSRTSGYYNEQFF.

V and J are TRBV6-6 and TRBJ2-4, with D perhaps TRBD2 (6 bases). The V gene lost 5 bases and the J gene lost 8 bases, with 16 bases spanning the gap. The CDR3 is 14 residues long. Germline CDR1 MNHNY, CDR2 SVGAGI (reference sequence). In nucleotides, the CDR3 is TGTGCCAGCAGTCGGGGACTCCCTAGGGACATTCAGTACTTC. Protein product: CASSRGLPRDIQYF.

V usage is TRBV10-2 and J usage is TRBJ1-2, with D hard to call. Germline V lookup: CDR1 WSHSY, CDR2 SAAADI. V was pared by 10 bases and J by 4 bases, with 22 bases between. CDR3 size: 15 residues. This CDR3 reads CATKNATLGPYGYTF. The CDR3 DNA sequence: TGCGCCACCAAAAACGCAACCCTCGGACCCTATGGCTACACCTTC.

As concerns this clone: The sample contains more than one DNA sequence encoding this CDR3. The CDR3 DNA reads TGTGCCAGCAGCGTAGATGGGACAGGGCTGTACAATGAGCAGTTCTTC. Protein: CASSVDGTGLYNEQFF. The rearrangement uses TRBV9 and TRBJ2-1; TRBD1 agrees at 9 bases. Trimming cost V 0 bases and J 4 bases; bases outside gene matches: 5. Germline V lookup: CDR1 SGDLS, CDR2 YYNGEE. The CDR3 is 16 residues long. The variable domain in full, completed from reference TRBV9 and TRBJ2-1, reads DSGVTQTPKHLITATGQRVTLRCSPRSGDLSVYWYQQSLDQGLQFLIQYYNGEERAKGNILERFSAQQFPDLHSELNLSSLELGDSALYFCASSVDGTGLYNEQFFGPGTRLTVL.

The CDR3 bases are TGTGCCAGCAGCTTTCCTAGCGGGAAAGAGCAGTACTTC. Protein: CASSFPSGKEQYF. The V gene is TRBV5-6, the J gene TRBJ2-7, with 9 bases that match TRBD2. Germline CDR1 reads SGHDT; CDR2 reads YYEEEE. This CDR3 region has 13 residues. The ends lost 2 bases at V and 7 bases at J; junction bases unmatched: 4.

The V and J genes are TRBV5-4 and TRBJ2-5, with TRBD2 matching over 11 bases. Trimming cost V 2 bases and J 2 bases; bases outside gene matches: 8. Germline-derived CDR1 and CDR2 are SGHNT and YYREEE (reference sequence). CDR3 length equals 17 residues. The CDR3 region is CASSFSVRLAGQETQYF. The CDR3 DNA sequence: TGTGCCAGCAGCTTTTCCGTCCGACTAGCGGGACAAGAGACCCAGTACTTC.

V gene TRBV5-1 combines with J gene TRBJ2-7; D gene uncertain. The V gene lost 4 bases and the J gene lost 2 bases, with 13 bases spanning the gap. This CDR3 comprises 14 residues. Per the germline V gene, CDR1 is SGHRS and CDR2 is YFSETQ. The CDR3 sequence is CASSEPGKTYEQYF. The DNA of the CDR3 is TGCGCCAGCAGCGAACCGGGTAAAACCTACGAGCAGTACTTC.

This rearrangement joins TRBV7-9 to TRBJ2-7; the D gene is possibly TRBD2 (5 bases). This CDR3 contains 15 residues. Trimming stripped 5 bases from V and 0 bases from J, with 14 bases between. Per germline, CDR1 SEHNR and CDR2 FQNEAQ (reference sequence). The CDR3 DNA sequence: TGTGCCAGCAGCCCCCTCCCCGCGGGCTCCTACGAGCAGTACTTC. Encoded protein: CASSPLPAGSYEQYF.

This chain links TRBV7-2 with TRBJ2-7, with 10 bases fitting TRBD1. V lost 5 bases, J lost 4 bases, and 5 bases stayed unmatched. This CDR3 has 14 residues. Germline assignment: CDR1 SGHTA and CDR2 FQGNSA. CDR3 coding DNA: TGTGCCAGCAGCCTCGACAGGGGGCAATACGAGCAGTACTTC. Its protein product is CASSLDRGQYEQYF.

The rearrangement links TRBV7-3 to TRBJ2-2; TRBD1 matches 7 bases. Germline assignment: CDR1 SGHTA and CDR2 FQGTGA. The V and J ends lost 5 bases and 1 base, in that order; junction bases with no gene match: 4. This CDR3 comprises 15 residues. In DNA, the CDR3 is TGTGCCAGCAGCCCTCGGACAGGGAACACCGGGGAGCTGTTTTTT. Protein sequence: CASSPRTGNTGELFF.

V is TRBV7-8 and J is TRBJ2-5; 8 bases are shared with TRBD1. Trimming took 6 bases from V and 6 from J; bases not matched to a gene: 9. The CDR3 is 14 amino acids. Looked up from germline, CDR1 is SGHVS and CDR2 is FQNEAQ. Here the CDR3 reads CASRGTGLRQTQYF. The CDR3 DNA is TGTGCCAGCAGGGGGACAGGTCTAAGGCAGACCCAGTACTTC. Based on the CDR3 plus reference TRBV7-8 and TRBJ2-5, the full variable domain is GAGVSQSPRYKVAKRGQDVALRCDPISGHVSLFWYQQALGQGPEFLTYFQNEAQLDKSGLPSDRFFAERPEGSVSTLKIQRTQQEDSAVYLCASRGTGLRQTQYFGPGTRLLVL.

The genes are TRBV7-8 and TRBJ2-1, with TRBD1 matching over 7 bases. Germline assignment: CDR1 SGHVS and CDR2 FQNEAQ. CDR3 length: 16 residues. J was trimmed by 5 bases and V by 1 base; bases with no gene match: 8. CDR3: CASSLGSGQRHNEQFF. The CDR3 bases are TGTGCCAGCAGCTTAGGGTCGGGACAGAGACACAATGAGCAGTTCTTC.

The rearrangement links TRBV6-5 to TRBJ1-2; possibly TRBD1 for D (5 bases). V was cut by 4 bases and J by 6 bases, with 15 bases left in between. Looked up from germline, CDR1 is MNHEY and CDR2 is SVGAGI. The CDR3 consists of 14 residues. The CDR3 reads CASSSHGGGNGYTF. The DNA of the CDR3 is TGTGCCAGCAGTTCCCACGGGGGTGGGAATGGCTACACCTTC.

J is TRBJ2-3 and V is TRBV27; D may match TRBD1 or TRBD2 (5 bases each). V lost 4 bases to trimming and J lost 2 bases, with 13 bases between them. Germline-derived CDR1 and CDR2 are MNHEY and SMNVEV (reference sequence). The CDR3 runs 15 residues. The CDR3 DNA follows: TGTGCCAGCAGTTGGGGGTCGGGATCCACAGATACGCAGTATTTT. Amino acids: CASSWGSGSTDTQYF.

The V and J genes are TRBV6-1 and TRBJ2-7; D unresolved. Trimming removed 4 bases from V and 2 bases from J, with 12 bases in between. The V gene's germline CDR1 is MNHNS and CDR2 SASEGT. The CDR3 contains 14 residues. CDR3 sequence (DNA): TGTGCCAGCAGTGGGCAGGACCCAGCCTACGAGCAGTACTTC. Its translation is CASSGQDPAYEQYF.

The chain recombines TRBV7-9 with TRBJ2-1; D not certain. The V and J ends lost 4 bases and 5 bases respectively, with 18 bases between them. The CDR3 totals 16 residues. Germline lookup yields CDR1 SEHNR and CDR2 FQNEAQ (reference sequence). The CDR3 sequence is CASSSLGNSGNNEQFF. DNA of the CDR3: TGTGCCAGCAGCTCCCTGGGCAATTCTGGGAACAATGAGCAGTTCTTC.

V gene TRBV27 combines with J gene TRBJ2-1; 11 bases are a match to TRBD2. Trimming cost V 3 bases and J 8 bases; bases outside gene matches: 6. CDR1 is MNHEY and CDR2 is SMNVEV in the germline V gene (reference sequence). This CDR3 contains 15 residues. CDR3 amino acids: CASSFLLAGGYEQFF. The CDR3 nucleotides read TGTGCCAGCAGTTTTCTCCTAGCGGGAGGCTATGAGCAGTTCTTC.

J is TRBJ1-2 and V is TRBV5-6, with D maybe TRBD1 (5 bases). CDR1 and CDR2 from the germline V gene are SGHDT and YYEEEE. V was pared by 3 bases and J by 5 bases, with 14 bases between. This CDR3 contains 14 residues. CDR3 sequence: CASSSGTAVYGYTF. In DNA, the CDR3 is TGTGCCAGCAGCTCCGGGACTGCGGTATATGGCTACACCTTC.

The chain has TRBV11-2 and TRBJ1-2; no firm D call. V was shortened by 5 bases and J by 2 bases, with 12 bases between the two germline ends. The germline gives CDR1 SGHAT, CDR2 FQNNGV. This CDR3 spans 14 amino acids. In DNA form, the CDR3 reads TGTGCCAGCAGCCCGAGGACGGGGAACTATGGCTACACCTTC. Translating gives CASSPRTGNYGYTF.

The CDR3 DNA follows: TGTGCCAGCAGCTCCCGGTCTAGCGGGAGATATGGAGAGACCCAGTACTTC. Translating it yields CASSSRSSGRYGETQYF. The V and J genes are TRBV7-2 and TRBJ2-5, with 10 positions matching TRBD2. V was pared by 4 bases and J by 4 bases, with 12 bases of the junction left unmatched. Germline lookup yields CDR1 SGHTA and CDR2 FQGNSA. The CDR3 has 17 residues.

This clone showed up just once. The genes are TRBV7-8 and TRBJ1-2; no reliable D call. V lost 6 bases and J 6 bases, leaving 14 bases between the germline ends. Germline assignment: CDR1 SGHVS and CDR2 FQNEAQ. The CDR3 totals 13 residues. The CDR3 spells CASRTPGLNGYTF. The CDR3 bases are TGTGCCAGCAGAACACCCGGACTCAATGGCTACACCTTC.

The CDR3 DNA reads TGTGCCAGCAGCTGGGGTACCCGTGGGGGGCTTGTCTATGGCTACACCTTC. It encodes CASSWGTRGGLVYGYTF. V gene TRBV5-6 combines with J gene TRBJ1-2, with D perhaps matching TRBD1 (6 bases). The germline V gene encodes CDR1 SGHDT and CDR2 YYEEEE. This CDR3 region has 17 residues. Trimming stripped 3 bases from V and 4 bases from J, with 22 bases between.

The J gene is TRBJ1-1, the V gene TRBV10-3, with a weak D call TRBD1 (5 bases). The V end lost 0 bases, the J end lost 11 bases, and 13 bases lay between the germline ends. This CDR3 spans 13 amino acids. The germline gives CDR1 ENHRY, CDR2 SYGVKD. CDR3 amino acids: CAISESEGSAAFF. The CDR3 DNA sequence: TGTGCCATCAGTGAGTCGGAGGGGAGCGCGGCTTTCTTT.

The J gene is TRBJ1-5, the V gene TRBV23-1; no reliable D call. TRBV23-1 is assigned to the ORF class and has an uncertain function. Trimming took 9 bases from V and 2 from J, leaving 14 bases between them. This CDR3 contains 14 residues. The CDR3 bases are TGCGCCAGGGGAGGAGGTCTCGGCAATCAGCCCCAGCATTTT. Translation gives CARGGGLGNQPQHF.

The chain joins TRBV11-2 to TRBJ2-5; D assignment may be TRBD1 or TRBD2 (5 bases each). Per the germline V gene, CDR1 is SGHAT and CDR2 is FQNNGV. V lost 0 bases to trimming and J lost 4 bases, with 15 bases between them. The CDR3 extends over 16 amino acids. As DNA, the CDR3 is TGTGCCAGCAGCTTAGAGAGGGCAGGGTCTGGAGAGACCCAGTACTTC. Protein product: CASSLERAGSGETQYF.